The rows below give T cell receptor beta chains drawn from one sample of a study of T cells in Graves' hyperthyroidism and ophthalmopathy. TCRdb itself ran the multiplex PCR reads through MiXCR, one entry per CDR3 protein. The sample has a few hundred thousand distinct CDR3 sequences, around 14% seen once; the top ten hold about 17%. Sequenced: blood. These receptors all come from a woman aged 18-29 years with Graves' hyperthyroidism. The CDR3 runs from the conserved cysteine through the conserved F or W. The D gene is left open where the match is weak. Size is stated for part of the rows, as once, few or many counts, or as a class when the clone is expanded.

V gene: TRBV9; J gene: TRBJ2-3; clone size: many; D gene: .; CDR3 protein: CASSLRTETDTQYF; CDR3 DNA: TGTGCCAGCAGCCTCCGGACAGAAACAGATACGCAGTATTTT
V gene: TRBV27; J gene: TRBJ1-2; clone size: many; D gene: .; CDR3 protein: CASSLSIGLNYGYTF; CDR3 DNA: TGTGCCAGCAGTTTATCGATAGGGTTAAACTATGGCTACACCTTC
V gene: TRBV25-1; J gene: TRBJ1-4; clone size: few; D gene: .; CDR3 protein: CASSESPGRWRATNEKLFF; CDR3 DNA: TGTGCCAGCAGTGAGTCCCCCGGCAGGTGGAGAGCAACTAATGAAAAACTGTTTTTT
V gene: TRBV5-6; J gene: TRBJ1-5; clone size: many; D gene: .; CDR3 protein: CASSFFEVGISNQPQHF; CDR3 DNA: TGTGCCAGCAGTTTCTTCGAAGTAGGAATAAGCAATCAGCCCCAGCATTTT
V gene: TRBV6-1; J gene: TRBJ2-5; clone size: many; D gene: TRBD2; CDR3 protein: CASKVGAGGLSGTQYF; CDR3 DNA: TGTGCCAGCAAAGTAGGAGCGGGAGGCCTGTCTGGGACCCAGTACTTC
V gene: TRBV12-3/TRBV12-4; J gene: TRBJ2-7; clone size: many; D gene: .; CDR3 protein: CASSWTLYEQYF; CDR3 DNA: TGTGCCAGCAGCTGGACCCTATACGAGCAGTACTTC
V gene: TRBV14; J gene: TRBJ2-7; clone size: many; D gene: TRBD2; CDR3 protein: CASSQDFPGLAGLSYEQYF; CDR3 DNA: TGTGCCAGCAGCCAAGACTTCCCGGGACTAGCGGGACTCTCCTACGAGCAGTACTTC
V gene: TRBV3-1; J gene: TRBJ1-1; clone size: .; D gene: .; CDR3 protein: CASSQEETRNTEAFF; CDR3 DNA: TGTGCCAGCAGCCAGGAGGAAACGAGAAACACTGAAGCTTTCTTT
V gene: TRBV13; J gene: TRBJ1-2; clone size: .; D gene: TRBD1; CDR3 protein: CASSWDREGYGYTF; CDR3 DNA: TGTGCCAGCAGCTGGGACAGGGAAGGCTATGGCTACACCTTC
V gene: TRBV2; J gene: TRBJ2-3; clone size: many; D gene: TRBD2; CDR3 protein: CASRPGGVADTQYF; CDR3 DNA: TGTGCCAGCAGGCCTGGGGGGGTTGCAGATACGCAGTATTTT
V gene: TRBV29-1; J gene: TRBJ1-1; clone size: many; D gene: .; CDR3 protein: CSVNPRAGARAFF; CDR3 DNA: TGCAGCGTGAACCCTCGAGCAGGGGCGAGAGCTTTCTTT
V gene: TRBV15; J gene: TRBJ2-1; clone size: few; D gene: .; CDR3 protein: CATSTNPYKAYNEQFF; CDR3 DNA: TGTGCCACCAGCACCAATCCCTACAAGGCCTACAATGAGCAGTTCTTC
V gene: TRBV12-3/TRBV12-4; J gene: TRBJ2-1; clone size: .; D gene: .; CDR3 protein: CASSLRGRQDNEQFF; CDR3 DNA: TGTGCCAGCAGTTTAAGGGGACGACAGGACAATGAGCAGTTCTTC
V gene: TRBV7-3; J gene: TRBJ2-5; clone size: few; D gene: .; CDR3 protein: CASPQRGYQETQYF; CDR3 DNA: TGTGCCAGCCCCCAGAGGGGTTACCAAGAGACCCAGTACTTC
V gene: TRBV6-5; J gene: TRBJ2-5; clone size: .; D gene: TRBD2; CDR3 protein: CASSYPSTGGQETQYF; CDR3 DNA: TGTGCCAGCAGTTATCCCTCTACGGGGGGTCAAGAGACCCAGTACTTC
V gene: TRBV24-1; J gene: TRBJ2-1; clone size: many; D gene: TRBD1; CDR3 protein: CATSDWDRGAYNEQFF; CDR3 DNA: TGTGCCACCAGTGACTGGGACAGGGGTGCCTACAATGAGCAGTTCTTC
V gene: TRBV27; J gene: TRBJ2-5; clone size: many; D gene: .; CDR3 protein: CASSLVWPTGETQYF; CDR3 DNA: TGTGCCAGCAGTTTAGTTTGGCCGACGGGGGAGACCCAGTACTTC
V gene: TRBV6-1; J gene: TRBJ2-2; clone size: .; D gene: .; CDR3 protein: CASFGASYTGELFF; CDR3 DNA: TGTGCCAGTTTCGGCGCTTCCTACACCGGGGAGCTGTTTTTT
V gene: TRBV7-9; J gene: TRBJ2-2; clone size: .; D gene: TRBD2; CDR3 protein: CASSSTSAAGELFF; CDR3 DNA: TGTGCCAGCAGCTCGACTAGCGCGGCCGGGGAGCTGTTTTTT
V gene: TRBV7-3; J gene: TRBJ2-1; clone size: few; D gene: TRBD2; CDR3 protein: CASSSLAGGWYNEQFF; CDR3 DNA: TGTGCCAGCAGCTCCTTAGCGGGGGGGTGGTACAATGAGCAGTTCTTC
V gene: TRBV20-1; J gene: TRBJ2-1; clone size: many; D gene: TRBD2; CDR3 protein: CSARDTVTSGRYNEQFF; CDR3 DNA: TGCAGTGCTAGAGATACTGTGACTAGCGGGCGGTACAATGAGCAGTTCTTC
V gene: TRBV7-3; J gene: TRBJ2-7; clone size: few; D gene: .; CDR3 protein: CASSPQPGSLGYEQYF; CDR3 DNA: TGTGCCAGCAGCCCCCAACCGGGCTCCTTGGGCTACGAGCAGTACTTC
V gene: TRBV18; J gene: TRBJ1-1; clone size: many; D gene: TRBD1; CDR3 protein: CASSPRGHDTEAFF; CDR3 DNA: TGTGCCAGCTCACCCAGGGGGCACGACACTGAAGCTTTCTTT
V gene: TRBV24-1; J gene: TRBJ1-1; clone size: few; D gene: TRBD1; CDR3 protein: CATQGGGEVNTEAFF; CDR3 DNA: TGTGCCACCCAGGGGGGGGGTGAGGTGAACACTGAAGCTTTCTTT
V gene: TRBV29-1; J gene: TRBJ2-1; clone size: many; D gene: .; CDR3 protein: CSVPGANYNEQFF; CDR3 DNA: TGCAGCGTCCCTGGGGCCAACTACAATGAGCAGTTCTTC
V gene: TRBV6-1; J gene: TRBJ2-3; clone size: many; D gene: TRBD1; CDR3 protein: CATSGQGFSDTQYF; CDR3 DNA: TGTGCCACCTCGGGACAGGGGTTCTCAGATACGCAGTATTTT
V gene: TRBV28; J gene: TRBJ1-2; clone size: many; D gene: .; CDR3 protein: CASEGGRPDYGYTF; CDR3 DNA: TGTGCCAGCGAGGGTGGCAGGCCGGACTATGGCTACACCTTC
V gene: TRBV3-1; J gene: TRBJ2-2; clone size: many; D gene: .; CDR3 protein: CASSQVRPYEGELFF; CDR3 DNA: TGTGCCAGCAGCCAAGTGAGACCCTACGAAGGGGAGCTGTTTTTT
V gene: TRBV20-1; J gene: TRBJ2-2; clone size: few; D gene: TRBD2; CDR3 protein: CSASKSGSPNTGELFF; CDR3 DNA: TGCAGTGCTTCGAAGAGCGGGAGCCCAAACACCGGGGAGCTGTTTTTT
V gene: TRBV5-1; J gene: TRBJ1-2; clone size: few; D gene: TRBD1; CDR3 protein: CASSSQPGTAKDYTF; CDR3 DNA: TGCGCCAGCAGCTCACAACCCGGGACAGCGAAGGACTACACCTTC
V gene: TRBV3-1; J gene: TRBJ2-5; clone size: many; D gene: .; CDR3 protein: CASSQDGVETQYF; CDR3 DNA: TGTGCCAGCAGCCAAGATGGGGTGGAGACCCAGTACTTC
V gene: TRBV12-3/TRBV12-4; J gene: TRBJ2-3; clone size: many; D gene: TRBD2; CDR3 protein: CANSIPRLAGGYTDTQYF; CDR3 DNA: TGTGCCAACAGTATACCCCGACTAGCGGGAGGGTACACAGATACGCAGTATTTT
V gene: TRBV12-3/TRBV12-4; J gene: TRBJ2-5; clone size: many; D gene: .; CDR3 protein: CASSAPGHPAAETQYF; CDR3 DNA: TGTGCCAGCAGTGCCCCGGGACACCCGGCGGCGGAGACCCAGTACTTC
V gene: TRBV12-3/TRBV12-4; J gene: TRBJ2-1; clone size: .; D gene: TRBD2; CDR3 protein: CASSLETWTSGSFHNEQFF; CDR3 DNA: TGTGCCAGCAGTTTAGAAACCTGGACTAGCGGGAGCTTCCATAATGAGCAGTTCTTC
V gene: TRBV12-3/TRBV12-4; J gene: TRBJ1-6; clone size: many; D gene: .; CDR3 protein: CASTPAGVRNSPLHF; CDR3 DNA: TGTGCCAGCACCCCAGCGGGGGTGCGAAATTCACCCCTCCACTTT
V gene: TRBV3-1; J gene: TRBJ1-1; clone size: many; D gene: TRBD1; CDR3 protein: CASSHGQGNTEAFF; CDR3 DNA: TGTGCCAGCAGCCACGGACAGGGGAACACTGAAGCTTTCTTT
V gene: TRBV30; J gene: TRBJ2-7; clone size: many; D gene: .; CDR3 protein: CAWRDLEGQYEQYF; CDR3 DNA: TGTGCCTGGAGAGACTTAGAGGGCCAGTACGAGCAGTACTTC
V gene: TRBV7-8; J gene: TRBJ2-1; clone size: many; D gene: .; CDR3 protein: CASSLVGGAFRNEQFF; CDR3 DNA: TGTGCCAGCAGCTTAGTTGGGGGTGCCTTTAGGAATGAGCAGTTCTTC
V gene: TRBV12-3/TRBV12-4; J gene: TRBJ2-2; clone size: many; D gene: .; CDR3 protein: CATRGLGRELFTGELFF; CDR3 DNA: TGTGCCACCCGGGGGCTAGGGAGGGAGTTATTCACCGGGGAGCTGTTTTTT
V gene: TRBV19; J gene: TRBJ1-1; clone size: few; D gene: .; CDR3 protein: CASRQQVQAFF; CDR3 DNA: TGTGCCAGTAGACAACAGGTTCAAGCTTTCTTT
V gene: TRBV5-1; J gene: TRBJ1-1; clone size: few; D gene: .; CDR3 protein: CASSSRLQGEAFF; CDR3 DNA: TGCGCCAGCAGCTCAAGATTACAGGGTGAAGCTTTCTTT
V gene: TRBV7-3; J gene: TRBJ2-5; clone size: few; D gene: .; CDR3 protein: CASSPRGANQETQYF; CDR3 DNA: TGTGCCAGCAGCCCCCGGGGGGCAAACCAAGAGACCCAGTACTTC
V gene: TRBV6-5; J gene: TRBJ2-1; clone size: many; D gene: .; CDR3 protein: CASSYSYGGNEQFF; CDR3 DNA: TGTGCCAGCAGTTACTCCTATGGGGGTAATGAGCAGTTCTTC
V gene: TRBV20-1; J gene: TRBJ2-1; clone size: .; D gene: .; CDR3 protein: CSARDRGLSYNEQFF; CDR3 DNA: TGCAGTGCTAGAGACAGGGGTCTTTCCTACAATGAGCAGTTCTTC
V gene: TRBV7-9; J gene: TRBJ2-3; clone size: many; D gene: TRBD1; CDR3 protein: CASSFDRADTQYF; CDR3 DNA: TGTGCCAGCAGCTTCGACAGGGCTGATACGCAGTATTTT
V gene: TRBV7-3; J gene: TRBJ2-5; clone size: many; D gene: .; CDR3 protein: CASSYGAGGRETQYF; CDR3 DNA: TGTGCCAGCAGCTACGGGGCAGGGGGGAGAGAGACCCAGTACTTC
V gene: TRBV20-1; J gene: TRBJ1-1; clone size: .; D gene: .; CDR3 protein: CSARVVGMNTEAFF; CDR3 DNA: TGCAGTGCTAGGGTAGTTGGGATGAACACTGAAGCTTTCTTT
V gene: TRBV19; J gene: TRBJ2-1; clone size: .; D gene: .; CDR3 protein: CASSIRQESYNEQFF; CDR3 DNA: TGTGCCAGTAGTATAAGACAGGAGTCCTACAATGAGCAGTTCTTC
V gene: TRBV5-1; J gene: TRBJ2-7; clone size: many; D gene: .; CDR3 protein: CASSFGVAYEQYF; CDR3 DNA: TGCGCCAGCAGCTTTGGGGTCGCCTACGAGCAGTACTTC
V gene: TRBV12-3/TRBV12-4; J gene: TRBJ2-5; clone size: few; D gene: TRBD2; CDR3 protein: CASSFRSSGRAGETQYF; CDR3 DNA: TGTGCCAGCAGTTTCCGGTCTAGCGGGAGGGCGGGAGAGACCCAGTACTTC